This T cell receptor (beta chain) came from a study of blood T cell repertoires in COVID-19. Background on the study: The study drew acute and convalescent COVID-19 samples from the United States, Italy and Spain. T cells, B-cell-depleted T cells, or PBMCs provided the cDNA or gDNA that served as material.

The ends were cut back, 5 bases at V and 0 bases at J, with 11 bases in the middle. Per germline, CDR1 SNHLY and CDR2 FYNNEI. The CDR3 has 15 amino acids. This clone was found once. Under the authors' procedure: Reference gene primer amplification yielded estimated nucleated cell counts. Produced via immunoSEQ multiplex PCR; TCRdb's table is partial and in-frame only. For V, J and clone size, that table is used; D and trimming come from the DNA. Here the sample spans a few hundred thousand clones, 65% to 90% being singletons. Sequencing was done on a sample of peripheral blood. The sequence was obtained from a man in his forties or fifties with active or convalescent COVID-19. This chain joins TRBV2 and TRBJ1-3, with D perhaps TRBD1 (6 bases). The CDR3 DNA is TGTGCCAGCAGTTCCGGACAGTACTCTGGAAACACCATATATTTT. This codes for CASSSGQYSGNTIYF. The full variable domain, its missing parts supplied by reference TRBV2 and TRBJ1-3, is EPEVTQTPSHQVTQMGQEVILRCVPISNHLYFYWYRQILGQKVEFLVSFYNNEISEKSEIFDDQFSVERPDGSNFTLKIRSTKLEDSAMYFCASSSGQYSGNTIYFGEGSWLTVV.